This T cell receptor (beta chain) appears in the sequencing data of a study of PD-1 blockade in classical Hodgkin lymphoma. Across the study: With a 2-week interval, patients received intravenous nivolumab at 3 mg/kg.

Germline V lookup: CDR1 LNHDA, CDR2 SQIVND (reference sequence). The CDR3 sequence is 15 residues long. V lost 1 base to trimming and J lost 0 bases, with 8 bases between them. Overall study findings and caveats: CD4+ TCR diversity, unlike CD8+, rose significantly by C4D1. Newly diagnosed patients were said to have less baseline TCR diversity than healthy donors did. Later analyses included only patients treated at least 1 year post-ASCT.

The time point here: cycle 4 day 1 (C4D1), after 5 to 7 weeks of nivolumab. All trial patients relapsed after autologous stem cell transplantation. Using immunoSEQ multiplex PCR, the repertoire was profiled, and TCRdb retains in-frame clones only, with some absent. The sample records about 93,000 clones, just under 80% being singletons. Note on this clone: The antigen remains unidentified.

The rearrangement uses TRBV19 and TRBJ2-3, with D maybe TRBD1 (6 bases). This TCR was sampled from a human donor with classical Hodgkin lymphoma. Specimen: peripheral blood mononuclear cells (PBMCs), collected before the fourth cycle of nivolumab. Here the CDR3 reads CASSIAGDSTDTQYF. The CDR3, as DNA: TGTGCCAGTAGTATAGCAGGGGACAGCACAGATACGCAGTATTTT.